The sequence of this TCR beta chain was determined in a study of blood T cells in healthy people across ages. A sample-barcoded 5' primer and a J-beta primer mix were used in a second PCR of roughly 7 to 11 cycles. TCRdb recomputed calls from the 5' RACE reads with MiXCR, one row per CDR3 protein. This sample has 850,000 to 1,000,000 distinct CDR3 sequences; roughly half occur once, and the top ten carry over 20%. The sequenced material came from blood. This clonotype was sampled from a woman aged 55-70 years in good health.

The CDR3, as DNA: TGTGCCAGCAGCTTTGGCAGGACCAGCAAATACGAGCAGTACTTC. Translated: CASSFGRTSKYEQYF. This chain connects TRBV7-9 to TRBJ2-7; D is unresolved. V was cut by 3 bases and J by 4 bases, with 16 bases left in between. The germline CDR1 and CDR2 sequences are SEHNR and FQNEAQ (reference sequence). The CDR3 covers 15 residues.